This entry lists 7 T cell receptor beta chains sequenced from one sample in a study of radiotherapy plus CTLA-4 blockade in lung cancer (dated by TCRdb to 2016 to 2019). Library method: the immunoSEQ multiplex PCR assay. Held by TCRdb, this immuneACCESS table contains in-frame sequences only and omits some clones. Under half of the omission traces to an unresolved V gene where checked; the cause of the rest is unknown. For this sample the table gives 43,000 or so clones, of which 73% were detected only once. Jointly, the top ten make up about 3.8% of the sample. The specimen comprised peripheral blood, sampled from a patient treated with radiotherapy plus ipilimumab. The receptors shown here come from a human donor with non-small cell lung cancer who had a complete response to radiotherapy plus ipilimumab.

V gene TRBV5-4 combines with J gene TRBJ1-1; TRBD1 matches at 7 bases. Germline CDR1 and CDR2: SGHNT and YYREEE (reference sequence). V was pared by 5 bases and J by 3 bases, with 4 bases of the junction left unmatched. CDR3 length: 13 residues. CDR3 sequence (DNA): TGTGCCAGCAGGCTGGACAGGCACACTGAAGCTTTCTTT. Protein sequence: CASRLDRHTEAFF.

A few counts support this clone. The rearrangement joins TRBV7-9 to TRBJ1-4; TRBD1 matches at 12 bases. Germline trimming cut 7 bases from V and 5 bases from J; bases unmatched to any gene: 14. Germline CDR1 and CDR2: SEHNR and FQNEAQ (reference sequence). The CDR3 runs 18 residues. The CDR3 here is CASTPGTGGAWGNEKLFF. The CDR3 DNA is TGTGCCAGCACCCCCGGGACAGGGGGCGCGTGGGGGAATGAAAAACTGTTTTTT.

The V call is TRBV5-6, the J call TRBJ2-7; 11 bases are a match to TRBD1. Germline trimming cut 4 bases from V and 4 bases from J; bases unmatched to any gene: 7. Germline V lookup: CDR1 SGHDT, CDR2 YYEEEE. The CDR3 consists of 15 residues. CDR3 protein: CASSRAGTGGYEQYF. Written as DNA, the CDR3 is TGTGCCAGCAGCCGGGCCGGGACAGGGGGATACGAGCAGTACTTC.

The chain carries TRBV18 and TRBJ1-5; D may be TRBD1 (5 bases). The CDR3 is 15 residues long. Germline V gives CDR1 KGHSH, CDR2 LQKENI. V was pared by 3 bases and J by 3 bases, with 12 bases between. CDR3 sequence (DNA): TGTGCCAGCTCACCCAGTACAGGTTACAATCAGCCCCAGCATTTT. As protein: CASSPSTGYNQPQHF.

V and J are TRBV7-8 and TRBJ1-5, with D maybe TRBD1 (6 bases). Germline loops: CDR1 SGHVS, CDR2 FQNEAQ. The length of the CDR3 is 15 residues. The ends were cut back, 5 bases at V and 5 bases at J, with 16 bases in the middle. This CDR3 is CASSTRTETYQPQHF. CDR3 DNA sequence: TGTGCCAGCAGCACCCGGACAGAAACCTATCAGCCCCAGCATTTT.

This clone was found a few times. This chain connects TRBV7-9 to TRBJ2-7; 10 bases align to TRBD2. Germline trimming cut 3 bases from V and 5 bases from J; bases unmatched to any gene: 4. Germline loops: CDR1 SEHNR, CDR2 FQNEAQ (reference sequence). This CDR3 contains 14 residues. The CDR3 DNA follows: TGTGCCAGCAGCTTGTTAGCGGGAGGTAACGAGCAGTACTTC. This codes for CASSLLAGGNEQYF.

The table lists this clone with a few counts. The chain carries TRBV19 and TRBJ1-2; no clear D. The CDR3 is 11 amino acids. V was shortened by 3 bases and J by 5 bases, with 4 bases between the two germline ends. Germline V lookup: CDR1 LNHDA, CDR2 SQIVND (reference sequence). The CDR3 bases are TGTGCCAGTAGTATGCAGTATGGCTACACCTTC. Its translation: CASSMQYGYTF.